The clone carrying this T cell receptor (beta chain) was observed many times. V was shortened by 4 bases and J by 0 bases, with 16 bases between the two germline ends. CDR3 length: 17 residues. Looked up from germline, CDR1 is SNHLY and CDR2 is FYNNEI. The data were obtained in a study of beta chain features in type 1 diabetes. The whole isolated RNA underwent reverse transcription, so sequencing captured expressed TCRB transcripts. Clones were sequenced by immunoSEQ multiplex PCR, and TCRdb holds only the in-frame ones, with some missing. The sample lists roughly 140,000 clones, 6.9% occurring once. Specimen: central memory CD4+ T cells from blood. This receptor was obtained from a woman aged 30 to 39 in good health. This chain joins TRBV2 and TRBJ2-4; possibly TRBD1 for D (6 bases). The CDR3 DNA follows: TGTGCCAGCAGTGCCCCACCGGGACAACGAGCCAAAAACATTCAGTACTTC. The encoded protein is CASSAPPGQRAKNIQYF.